A selection of T cell receptor beta chains follows, all from one sample in a study of blood T cell repertoires in COVID-19. Sequencing was performed with immunoSEQ multiplex PCR; in TCRdb, only in-frame clones are kept and a portion is missing. The sample has around 400,000 clones; 70% to 90% are singletons. The specimen sequenced was peripheral blood. The receptors were sampled from a middle-aged man with acute or convalescent COVID-19. Each CDR3 is given with its conserved first and last residue. The order of the fields is J gene, D gene, V gene, clone size, CDR3 DNA, CDR3 protein. D genes are given only for firm matches. The size of a clone is reported for some rows only, either as once, few or many, or as a class for expanded clones.

>TRBJ2-5|-|TRBV15|-
TGTGCCACCAGCATTCAGGGCTTTGGGGAGACCCAGTACTTC
CATSIQGFGETQYF
>TRBJ1-6|TRBD1|TRBV28|-
TGTGCCAGCAAAGACAGGGTGAATTCACCCCTCCACTTT
CASKDRVNSPLHF
>TRBJ1-3|-|TRBV30|-
TGTGCCTGGAGTGTTCTTCAACAGTGTTATTTT
CAWSVLQQCYF
>TRBJ1-1|TRBD1|TRBV14|-
TGTGCCAGCAGCCACGTTACTACAGGGGGGAACACTGAAGCTTTCTTT
CASSHVTTGGNTEAFF
>TRBJ1-6|TRBD1|TRBV6-5|once
TGTGCCAGCAGCCGGGACAGTAATAATTCACCCCTCCACTTT
CASSRDSNNSPLHF
>TRBJ1-1|-|TRBV7-3|-
TGTGCCAGCCGTTTATCAGAGAACACTGAAGCTTTCTTT
CASRLSENTEAFF
>TRBJ1-2|TRBD1|TRBV2|few
TGTGCCAGCAGTGAACAAAGGGGGCAAGGCTACACCTTC
CASSEQRGQGYTF
>TRBJ2-1|-|TRBV2|-
TGTGCCAGCATTTGGGGGGAGGACAATGAGCAGTTCTTC
CASIWGEDNEQFF
>TRBJ1-1|-|TRBV12-5|-
TGTGCTAGTGCCGACGCCCAGGGGCTTGAAGCTTTCTTT
CASADAQGLEAFF
>TRBJ2-3|-|TRBV6-5|-
TGTGCCAGCAGCGCAGCAGGGTCCCGCACAGATACGCAGTATTTT
CASSAAGSRTDTQYF
>TRBJ2-2|-|TRBV19|-
TGTGCCAGTAGGGTATATGGGGGGGCGAGGACCGGGGAGCTGTTTTTT
CASRVYGGARTGELFF
>TRBJ1-2|-|TRBV10-1|-
TGCGCCAGCAGTGAGCACAGAGGGTATGGCTACACCTTC
CASSEHRGYGYTF
>TRBJ2-7|-|TRBV19|-
TGTGCCAGTAGTATCCGGCCCTCCGGGGGCTACGAGCAGTACTTC
CASSIRPSGGYEQYF
>TRBJ1-2|-|TRBV7-9|-
TGTGCCAGCAGCTCCCCGACAGAAACAGCTAACTATGGCTACACCTTC
CASSSPTETANYGYTF
>TRBJ1-5|-|TRBV6-1|-
TGTGCCAGCAGTGAAGGGCACTATAGCAATCAGCCCCAGCATTTT
CASSEGHYSNQPQHF
>TRBJ1-5|-|TRBV4-2|-
TGTGCCAGCAGCCGACCGGGAGGGAATCAGCCCCAGCATTTT
CASSRPGGNQPQHF
>TRBJ2-7|-|TRBV12-3/TRBV12-4|-
TGTGCCAGCAGTTTGTTAGGGCAGTCAGGGGATTTC
CASSLLGQSGDF
>TRBJ2-2|-|TRBV19|few
TGTGCCAGTAAGGAATGGGCCGCAGCGAACACCGGGGAGCTGTTTTTT
CASKEWAAANTGELFF
>TRBJ2-7|TRBD2|TRBV6-5|-
TGTGCCAGCATGGGTCCTGCGGGAGCCTACGAGCAGTACTTC
CASMGPAGAYEQYF
>TRBJ2-2|-|TRBV2|-
TGTGCCAGCAGTGATGATACGGCGAACACCGGGGAGCTGTTTTTT
CASSDDTANTGELFF
>TRBJ2-4|-|TRBV13|-
TGTGCCAGCAGCTTAGGGGGCGCGATGGACATTCAGTACTTC
CASSLGGAMDIQYF
>TRBJ1-5|-|TRBV19|-
TGTGCCAGTAGTGCACCAGGGAACAGGGATAGCAATCAGCCCCAGCATTTT
CASSAPGNRDSNQPQHF
>TRBJ1-1|TRBD1|TRBV6-2/TRBV6-3|-
TGTGCCAGCAGTAACCCTTACAGGGGGCAGAGCACTGAAGCTTTCTTT
CASSNPYRGQSTEAFF
>TRBJ2-3|-|TRBV19|-
TGTGCCAGTAGAACTCCTAGCACAGATACGCAGTATTTT
CASRTPSTDTQYF
>TRBJ1-1|-|TRBV25-1|-
TGTGCCAGCAGCAGCGGGGGCCCTGAAGCTTTCTTT
CASSSGGPEAFF
>TRBJ1-5|TRBD1|TRBV18|-
TGTGCCAGCTCACCACCGGGACAGGGACCGTGGCCCCAGCATTTT
CASSPPGQGPWPQHF
>TRBJ2-6|-|TRBV5-5|-
TGTGCCAGCAGCCCGGGGGTGTCTGGGGCCAACGTCCTGACTTTC
CASSPGVSGANVLTF
>TRBJ2-7|-|TRBV3-1/TRBV3-2|-
TGTGCCAGCAGCCCCGGGCTCAGGGACGAGCAGTACTTC
CASSPGLRDEQYF
>TRBJ1-3|-|TRBV5-1|-
TGCGCCAGCAGCTTGGGTTCCAGGAATCTTGGAAACACCATATATTTT
CASSLGSRNLGNTIYF
>TRBJ1-1|-|TRBV28|-
TGTGCCAGCAGTTTGGTTTCCCGGGAATACGTTGAAGCTTTCTTT
CASSLVSREYVEAFF
>TRBJ1-2|TRBD1|TRBV10-3|-
TGTGCCATCAGTGAAGACAGGGACCGTGGCTACACCTTC
CAISEDRDRGYTF
>TRBJ1-5|-|TRBV7-2|-
TGTGCCAGCAGCTTAAGTACAGGTTTTTCTAGCAATCAGCCCCAGCATTTT
CASSLSTGFSSNQPQHF
>TRBJ1-4|-|TRBV9|-
TGTGCCAGCAGCGTCATACCCGAGGAAAAACTGTTTTTT
CASSVIPEEKLFF
>TRBJ1-6|TRBD1|TRBV9|few
TGTGCCAGCACCATGGACAGGAAAGGATCACCCCTCCACTTT
CASTMDRKGSPLHF
>TRBJ1-5|TRBD1|TRBV28|-
TGTGCCAGTATCGAGGGACAGGGATGGGTTCAGCCCCAGCATTTT
CASIEGQGWVQPQHF